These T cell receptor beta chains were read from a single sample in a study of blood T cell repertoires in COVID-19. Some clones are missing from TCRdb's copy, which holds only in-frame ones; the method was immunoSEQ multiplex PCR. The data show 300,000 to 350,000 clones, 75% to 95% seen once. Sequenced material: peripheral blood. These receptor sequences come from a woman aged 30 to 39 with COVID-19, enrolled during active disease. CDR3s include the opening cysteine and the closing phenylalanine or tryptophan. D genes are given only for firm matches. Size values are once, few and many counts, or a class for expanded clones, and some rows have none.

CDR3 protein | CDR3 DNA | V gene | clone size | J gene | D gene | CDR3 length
CASSFAASGSMDTGELFF | TGCGCCAGCAGCTTTGCGGCTAGCGGGAGTATGGACACCGGGGAGCTGTTTTTT | TRBV5-1 | . | TRBJ2-2 | TRBD2 | 18
CASSIPRDRSTDTQYF | TGTGCCAGTAGTATCCCGCGCGACAGAAGCACAGATACGCAGTATTTT | TRBV19 | . | TRBJ2-3 | . | 16
CASSLPGLASNEQFF | TGCGCCAGCAGCCTACCGGGACTAGCTTCGAATGAGCAGTTCTTC | TRBV5-1 | . | TRBJ2-1 | TRBD2 | 15
CASSPGLAGGNIQYF | TGCGCCAGCAGCCCCGGACTAGCGGGAGGAAACATTCAGTACTTC | TRBV5-1 | . | TRBJ2-4 | TRBD2 | 15
CASTSSRLADNEQFF | TGTGCCAGCACTTCCTCCCGACTAGCGGACAATGAGCAGTTCTTC | TRBV6-2/TRBV6-3 | . | TRBJ2-1 | TRBD2 | 15
CASSNRLAGDEQYF | TGTGCCAGCAGCAACCGACTAGCGGGAGACGAGCAGTACTTC | TRBV21-1 | . | TRBJ2-7 | . | 14
CASRRPGQANTEAFF | TGTGCCAGCAGGAGACCGGGACAAGCGAACACTGAAGCTTTCTTT | TRBV2 | . | TRBJ1-1 | . | 15
CASSFDTSGTYEQYF | TGTGCCAGCAGCTTCGACACTAGCGGTACCTACGAGCAGTACTTC | TRBV13 | . | TRBJ2-7 | TRBD2 | 15
CASSPQADTQYF | TGTGCCAGCAGCCCCCAGGCAGATACGCAGTATTTT | TRBV6-2/TRBV6-3 | . | TRBJ2-3 | . | 12
CAWSGVTGGSADEQYF | TGTGCCTGGAGTGGGGTAACAGGGGGCTCCGCGGACGAGCAGTACTTC | TRBV30 | . | TRBJ2-7 | TRBD1 | 16
CASSQGSGVTDTQYF | TGCGCCAGCAGCCAAGGTAGCGGAGTCACAGATACGCAGTATTTT | TRBV4-1 | . | TRBJ2-3 | . | 15
CASSEAGPTAEAFF | TGCGCCAGCAGTGAGGCAGGGCCGACGGCTGAAGCTTTCTTT | TRBV10-1 | . | TRBJ1-1 | . | 14
CSVFPRTSANNEQFF | TGCAGCGTTTTCCCCAGGACTAGCGCGAACAATGAGCAGTTCTTC | TRBV29-1 | . | TRBJ2-1 | TRBD2 | 15
CASSYGLSYNEQFF | TGTGCCAGCAGTTACGGACTATCCTACAATGAGCAGTTCTTC | TRBV27 | . | TRBJ2-1 | . | 14
CASSSQGARGYTF | TGTGCCAGCAGCTCACAGGGGGCGCGTGGCTACACCTTC | TRBV7-9 | . | TRBJ1-2 | TRBD1 | 13
CASSSGLLRSSSYEQYF | TGCGCCAGCTCCTCCGGTTTGTTGCGGTCCAGCTCCTACGAGCAGTACTTC | TRBV5-1 | . | TRBJ2-7 | . | 17
CAILGREGLTNEQFF | TGTGCCATCCTAGGGCGGGAGGGCCTTACAAATGAGCAGTTCTTC | TRBV7-9 | . | TRBJ2-1 | TRBD2 | 15
CASSPQDRETQYF | TGTGCCAGTAGTCCCCAGGACAGGGAGACCCAGTACTTC | TRBV19 | . | TRBJ2-5 | TRBD1 | 13
CSVEEAGSGGYYEQYF | TGCAGCGTTGAGGAGGCTGGATCGGGCGGCTACTACGAGCAGTACTTC | TRBV29-1 | . | TRBJ2-7 | . | 16
CAWSERDRRSYF | TGTGCCTGGAGCGAGCGCGACAGGAGGTCGTACTTC | TRBV30 | . | TRBJ2-5 | . | 12
CASSLSGTSGRAGEQYF | TGTGCCAGCAGCTTGTCAGGGACTAGCGGGAGGGCCGGTGAGCAGTACTTC | TRBV5-5 | . | TRBJ2-7 | TRBD2 | 17
CASSPGGGNSPLHF | TGTGCCAGCAGTCCAGGGGGCGGTAATTCACCCCTCCACTTT | TRBV2 | . | TRBJ1-6 | TRBD1 | 14
CASSLQGGPPLHF | TGTGCCAGCTCGCTACAGGGTGGGCCGCCCCTCCACTTT | TRBV18 | . | TRBJ1-6 | . | 13
CASSPERAHTGELFF | TGTGCCAGCAGCCCGGAGAGGGCCCACACCGGGGAGCTGTTTTTT | TRBV14 | . | TRBJ2-2 | . | 15
CASRNAGTASAFF | TGTGCCAGCAGGAACGCCGGGACAGCTTCTGCTTTCTTT | TRBV6-5 | . | TRBJ1-1 | TRBD1 | 13
CASSYGASYEQYF | TGTGCCAGCAGTTACGGGGCTTCCTACGAGCAGTACTTC | TRBV6-5 | . | TRBJ2-7 | . | 13
CASSFSDYGYTF | TGTGCCAGCAGTTTTAGTGACTATGGCTACACCTTC | TRBV28 | . | TRBJ1-2 | . | 12
CASSLMGTGDSPLHF | TGTGCCAGCAGCTTAATGGGGACAGGTGATTCACCCCTCCACTTT | TRBV7-3 | . | TRBJ1-6 | TRBD1 | 15
CASSTNNRAGYTF | TGTGCCAGCAGTACCAATAACAGGGCTGGCTACACCTTC | TRBV2 | . | TRBJ1-2 | . | 13
CASTFLEGKTYEQYF | TGTGCCAGCACCTTCTTGGAGGGAAAAACCTACGAGCAGTACTTC | TRBV28 | . | TRBJ2-7 | . | 15
CASRTGGDNYGYTF | TGTGCCAGCAGGACAGGGGGCGATAACTATGGCTACACCTTC | TRBV28 | . | TRBJ1-2 | TRBD1 | 14
CASSPGQGHNEQFF | TGTGCCAGCTCACCCGGACAGGGCCACAATGAGCAGTTCTTC | TRBV18 | . | TRBJ2-1 | TRBD1 | 14
CASGEGSGYTF | TGTGCCAGCGGAGAGGGAAGCGGCTACACCTTC | TRBV5-4 | . | TRBJ1-2 | . | 11
CASSWSGTHGDEQFF | TGCGCCAGCAGCTGGAGCGGGACCCACGGCGATGAGCAGTTCTTC | TRBV5-1 | few | TRBJ2-1 | TRBD2 | 15
CASSQAVENTEAFF | TGTGCCAGCAGCCAAGCAGTCGAGAACACTGAAGCTTTCTTT | TRBV4-2 | . | TRBJ1-1 | . | 14
CAISEEESWRDTQYF | TGTGCCATCAGTGAGGAGGAAAGCTGGCGAGATACGCAGTATTTT | TRBV10-3 | . | TRBJ2-3 | . | 15
CASSLRGLIGYTF | TGTGCCAGCAGTTTAAGGGGGCTGATAGGCTACACCTTC | TRBV27 | . | TRBJ1-2 | TRBD1 | 13
CASTSPGTGNTGELFF | TGTGCCAGTACCTCACCTGGGACAGGAAACACCGGGGAGCTGTTTTTT | TRBV19 | . | TRBJ2-2 | TRBD1 | 16
CASSQGRRGQVIASAEAFF | TGTGCCAGCAGCCAAGGTCGCCGGGGACAAGTCATCGCCAGCGCTGAAGCTTTCTTT | TRBV14 | once | TRBJ1-1 | . | 19
CASYPAGGWNQPQHF | TGTGCCAGCTACCCTGCAGGGGGTTGGAATCAGCCCCAGCATTTT | TRBV6-6 | . | TRBJ1-5 | TRBD1 | 15
CASSSPNSPLHF | TGTGCCAGCAGTTCCCCGAATTCACCCCTCCACTTT | TRBV28 | . | TRBJ1-6 | . | 12
CASSQGTGGNYGYTF | TGTGCCAGCAGCCAGGGGACAGGGGGGAACTATGGCTACACCTTC | TRBV3-1/TRBV3-2 | . | TRBJ1-2 | TRBD1 | 15
CASSHTVGQGGQPQHF | TGTGCCAGCAGCCACACCGTTGGACAGGGCGGACAGCCCCAGCATTTT | TRBV4-2 | . | TRBJ1-5 | TRBD1 | 16
CASRGLGTNNEQFF | TGTGCCAGCAGGGGACTAGGGACTAACAATGAGCAGTTCTTC | TRBV27 | . | TRBJ2-1 | TRBD2 | 14
CASSLSGLVDEQFF | TGTGCCAGCAGTTTATCGGGACTAGTTGATGAGCAGTTCTTC | TRBV27 | once | TRBJ2-1 | TRBD2 | 14
CASSAGLAGKLGAYEQYF | TGTGCCAGCAGCGCGGGACTAGCGGGTAAACTGGGCGCCTACGAGCAGTACTTC | TRBV9 | . | TRBJ2-7 | TRBD2 | 18
CASSFRGPLSDEQFF | TGTGCCAGCAGCTTTAGGGGGCCTCTCTCCGATGAGCAGTTCTTC | TRBV7-9 | . | TRBJ2-1 | TRBD1 | 15
CASSKTEDGYTEAFF | TGTGCCAGCAGCAAAACGGAGGACGGTTACACTGAAGCTTTCTTT | TRBV21-1 | . | TRBJ1-1 | . | 15
CASSQLDKTGVSSYEQYF | TGCGCCAGCAGCCAGTTGGATAAAACAGGGGTTTCTTCCTACGAGCAGTACTTC | TRBV4-1 | . | TRBJ2-7 | TRBD1 | 18